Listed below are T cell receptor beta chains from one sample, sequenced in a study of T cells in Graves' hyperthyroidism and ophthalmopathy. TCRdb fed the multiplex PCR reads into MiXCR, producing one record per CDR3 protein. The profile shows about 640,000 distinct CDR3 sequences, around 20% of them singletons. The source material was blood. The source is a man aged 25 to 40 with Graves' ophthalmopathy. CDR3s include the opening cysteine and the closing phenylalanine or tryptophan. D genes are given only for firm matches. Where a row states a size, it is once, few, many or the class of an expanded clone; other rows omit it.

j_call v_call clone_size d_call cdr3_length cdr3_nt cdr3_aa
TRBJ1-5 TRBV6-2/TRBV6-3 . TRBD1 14 TGTGCCAGCATCGCGGACAGGGACAATCAGCCCCAGCATTTT CASIADRDNQPQHF
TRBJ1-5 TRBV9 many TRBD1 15 TGTGCCAGCAGCGTTGGGCCTGGGACAGGGCAGCCCCAGCATTTT CASSVGPGTGQPQHF
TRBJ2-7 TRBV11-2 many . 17 TGTGCCAGCAGCTTAGAGGGTGCTGTCGCTCGCAGCTTCGAGCAGTACTTC CASSLEGAVARSFEQYF
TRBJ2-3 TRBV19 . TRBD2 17 TGTGCCAGTAGTATACGCCCAGCGGGAGCGAGCACAGATACGCAGTATTTT CASSIRPAGASTDTQYF
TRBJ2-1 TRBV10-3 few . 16 TGTGCCATCAGTGAGTCGAGGCAGGGGGGACGGATTGAGCAGTTCTTC CAISESRQGGRIEQFF
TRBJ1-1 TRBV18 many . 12 TGTGCCAGCTCACCAAGCAGGACTGAAGCTTTCTTT CASSPSRTEAFF
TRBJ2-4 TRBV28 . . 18 TGTGCCAGCAGTCTATCCATAGGACGGAAACTAGCCAAAAACATTCAGTACTTC CASSLSIGRKLAKNIQYF
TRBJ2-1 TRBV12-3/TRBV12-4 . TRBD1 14 TGTGCCAGCAGTTTTCGGCAGGGGGTCAGTGAGCAGTTCTTC CASSFRQGVSEQFF
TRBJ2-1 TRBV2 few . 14 TGTGCCAGCAGACCCCTAGGTTCCTACAATGAGCAGTTCTTC CASRPLGSYNEQFF
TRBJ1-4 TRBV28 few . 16 TGTGCCAGCAGTTTAGGGGGGGTGGGGGTAAAAGAAAAACTGTTTTTT CASSLGGVGVKEKLFF
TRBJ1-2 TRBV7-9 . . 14 TGTGCCAGCAGTTTTGAGGGCGTGTCGGTCGGCTACACCTTC CASSFEGVSVGYTF
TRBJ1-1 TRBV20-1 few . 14 TGCAGTGCCAAGGGGGGCAGTGCACTCCCTGAAGCTTTCTTT CSAKGGSALPEAFF
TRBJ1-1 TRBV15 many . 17 TGTGCCACCAGCAGAGATCTCCGGGGGCGCAGTGGAACTGAAGCTTTCTTT CATSRDLRGRSGTEAFF
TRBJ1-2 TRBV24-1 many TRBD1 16 TGTGCCACCAGTGATCCTCGGACAGGGGGTCGGTATGGCTACACCTTC CATSDPRTGGRYGYTF
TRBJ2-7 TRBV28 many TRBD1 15 TGTGCCAGCAGCCGCTCTGACAGGGGAGAGAGCGAGCAGTACTTC CASSRSDRGESEQYF
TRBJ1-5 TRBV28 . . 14 TGTGCCAGCAGTGATGATCTAGGGTCTCAGCCCCAGCATTTT CASSDDLGSQPQHF
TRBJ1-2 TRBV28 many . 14 TGTGCCAGCAGTTTAACCTCCTCCGGGGTTGGCTACACCTTC CASSLTSSGVGYTF
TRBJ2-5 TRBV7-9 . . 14 TGTGCCAGCAGCCCCACGACAGCACAAGAGACCCAGTACTTC CASSPTTAQETQYF
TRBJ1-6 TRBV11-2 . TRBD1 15 TGTGCCAGCAGCTTAGAGGGGACAGATAATTCACCCCTCCACTTT CASSLEGTDNSPLHF
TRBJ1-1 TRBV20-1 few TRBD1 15 TGCAGTGCTAGACCCCAGGACAGGTTGAACACTGAAGCTTTCTTT CSARPQDRLNTEAFF
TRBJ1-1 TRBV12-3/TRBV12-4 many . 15 TGTGCCAGCACCGTCGGGCAGGGAGCGGACACTGAAGCTTTCTTT CASTVGQGADTEAFF
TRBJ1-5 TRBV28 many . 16 TGTGCCAGCAGTTTGAGACGATCTTATAGCAATCAGCCCCAGCATTTT CASSLRRSYSNQPQHF
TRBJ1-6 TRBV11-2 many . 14 TGTGCCAGCCTTGGCAGGGAGATGAATTCACCCCTCCACTTT CASLGREMNSPLHF
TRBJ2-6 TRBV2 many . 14 TGTGCCAGCAGTGATCCGACTGGGGCCAACGTCCTGACTTTC CASSDPTGANVLTF
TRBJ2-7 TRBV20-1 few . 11 TGCAGTGCCTTGCGGGGCTACGAGCAGTACTTC CSALRGYEQYF
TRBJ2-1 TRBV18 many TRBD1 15 TGTGCCAGCTCACCACTGGGGACAGGGAAACATGAGCAGTTCTTC CASSPLGTGKHEQFF
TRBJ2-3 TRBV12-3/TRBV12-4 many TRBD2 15 TGTGCCGCCACCGAGGTAGCGGGAGATCCAGATACGCAGTATTTT CAATEVAGDPDTQYF
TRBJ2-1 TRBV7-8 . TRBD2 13 TGTGCCAGCAGCTTCCGGACTAGTCCGGCGCAGTTCTTC CASSFRTSPAQFF
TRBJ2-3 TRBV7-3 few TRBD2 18 TGTGCCAGCAGCTCGGGACTAGCGGGACCCCATTGGCTAGATACGCAGTATTTT CASSSGLAGPHWLDTQYF
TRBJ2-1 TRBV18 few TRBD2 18 TGTGCCAGCTCAACCTACTTAGGAGGGAGGGTCTCCTACAATGAGCAGTTCTTC CASSTYLGGRVSYNEQFF
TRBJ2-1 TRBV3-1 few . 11 TGTGCCAGCAGCCAAGATAGAGAGCAGTTCTTC CASSQDREQFF
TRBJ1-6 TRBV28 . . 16 TGTGCCAGCAGTTTTGGGGCCCCGGGAGGTAATTCACCCCTCCACTTT CASSFGAPGGNSPLHF
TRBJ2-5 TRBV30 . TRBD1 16 TGTGCCTGGAGAGCGGGCAGGGGGCTTTACCAAGAGACCCAGTACTTC CAWRAGRGLYQETQYF
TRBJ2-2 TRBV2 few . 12 TGTGCCAGCAGTGAGTTGGGCGGGGAGCTGTTTTTT CASSELGGELFF
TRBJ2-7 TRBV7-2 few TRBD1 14 TGTGCCAGCAGCTGGGACAGGGCAGCCTACGAGCAGTACTTC CASSWDRAAYEQYF
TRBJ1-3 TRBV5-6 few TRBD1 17 TGTGCCAGCAGCCTTGTCTGGGACAGGGGGCGAGGAAACACCATATATTTT CASSLVWDRGRGNTIYF
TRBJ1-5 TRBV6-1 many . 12 TGTGCCAGCAGTGTTAGCGATCAGCCCCAGCATTTT CASSVSDQPQHF
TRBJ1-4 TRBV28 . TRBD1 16 TGTGCCAGCAGCCCGGCAGGGACAGCAGTAAATGAAAAACTGTTTTTT CASSPAGTAVNEKLFF
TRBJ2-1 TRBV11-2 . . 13 TGTGCCAGCAGCTTGGGTTGGGACAATGAGCAGTTCTTC CASSLGWDNEQFF
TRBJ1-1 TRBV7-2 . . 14 TGTGCCAGCAGCTTAGGAGGGGGGACGGTCGAAGCTTTCTTT CASSLGGGTVEAFF
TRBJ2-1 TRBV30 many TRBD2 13 TGTGCCTGGAGGGGACTATACCGCAATGAGCAGTTCTTC CAWRGLYRNEQFF
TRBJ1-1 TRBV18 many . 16 TGTGCCAGCTCCTCCGGACCGTCCACCATGAACACTGAAGCTTTCTTT CASSSGPSTMNTEAFF
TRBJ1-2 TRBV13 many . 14 TGTGCCAGCAGCTTAGAAGGGGGGAGTTATGGCTACACCTTC CASSLEGGSYGYTF
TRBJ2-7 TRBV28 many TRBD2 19 TGTGCCAGCAACCTTCATACCGGGACTAGCGGGAGGAGCTCCTACGAGCAGTACTTC CASNLHTGTSGRSSYEQYF
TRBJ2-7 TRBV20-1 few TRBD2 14 TGCAGTGCCGCCACTAGCGGGAGCTCCTACGAGCAGTACTTC CSAATSGSSYEQYF
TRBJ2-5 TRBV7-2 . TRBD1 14 TGTGCCAGCAGCTCTTGGACAGGACAAGAGACCCAGTACTTC CASSSWTGQETQYF
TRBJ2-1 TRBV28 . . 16 TGTGCCAGCAGTTTAACGGGATACAACTCCTACAATGAGCAGTTCTTC CASSLTGYNSYNEQFF
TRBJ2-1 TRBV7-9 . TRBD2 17 TGTGCCAGCAGCTTAGGGGGCGGGAGTGGCTCCTACAATGAGCAGTTCTTC CASSLGGGSGSYNEQFF
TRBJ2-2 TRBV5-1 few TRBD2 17 TGCGCCAGCAGCCCTGGGACTAGCAGCGCGAACACCGGGGAGCTGTTTTTT CASSPGTSSANTGELFF
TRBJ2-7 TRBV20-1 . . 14 TGCAGTGCTAGGAAGACAAGGAGCTCCTACGAGCAGTACTTC CSARKTRSSYEQYF
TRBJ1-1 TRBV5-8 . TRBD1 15 TGTGCCAGCAGCGCCGGGACAGCCACTATTACTGAAGCTTTCTTT CASSAGTATITEAFF
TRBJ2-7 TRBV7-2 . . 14 TGTGCCAGCAGCTTCGGGACACAATCCTACGAGCAGTACTTC CASSFGTQSYEQYF
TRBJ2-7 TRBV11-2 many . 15 TGTGCCAGCAGCTTGATGCAGGGGAGGGACTACGAGCAGTACTTC CASSLMQGRDYEQYF